This note documents a single T cell receptor (beta chain) sequence. This CDR3 comprises 15 residues. CDR1 is LNHDA, CDR2 SQIVND, per germline (reference sequence). The junction had 4 bases not matched to a gene; V was cut back by 5 bases and J by 3 bases. This specimen belongs to a study of T cell changes during pregnancy in multiple sclerosis. Produced via immunoSEQ multiplex PCR; TCRdb's table is partial and in-frame only. The repertoire includes around 29,000 clones, roughly nine tenths of them detected once, and roughly 0.74% sits in the top ten. V gene TRBV19 combines with J gene TRBJ2-2; 9 bases fit TRBD1. This specimen consisted of CD4+ T cells from peripheral blood mononuclear cells, obtained in the first trimester of pregnancy. The sequence came from a female donor with multiple sclerosis, enrolled in a pregnancy study. The DNA for the CDR3 is TGTGCCAGTAGTTTATGGACAGGGGACACCGGGGAGCTGTTTTTT. Residues: CASSLWTGDTGELFF.